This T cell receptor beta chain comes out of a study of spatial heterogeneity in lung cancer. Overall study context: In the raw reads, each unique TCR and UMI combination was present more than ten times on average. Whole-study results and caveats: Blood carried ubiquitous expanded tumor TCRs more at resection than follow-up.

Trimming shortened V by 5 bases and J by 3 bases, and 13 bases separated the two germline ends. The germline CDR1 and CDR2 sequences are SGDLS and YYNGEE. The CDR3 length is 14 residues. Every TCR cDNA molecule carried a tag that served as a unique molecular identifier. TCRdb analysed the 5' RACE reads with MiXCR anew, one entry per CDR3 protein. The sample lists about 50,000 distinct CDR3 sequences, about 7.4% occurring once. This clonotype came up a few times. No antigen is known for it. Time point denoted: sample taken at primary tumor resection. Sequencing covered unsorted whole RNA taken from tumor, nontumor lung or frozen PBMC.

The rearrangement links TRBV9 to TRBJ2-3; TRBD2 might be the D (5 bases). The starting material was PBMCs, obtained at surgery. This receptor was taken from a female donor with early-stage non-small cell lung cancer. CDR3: CASRPGVQTDTQYF. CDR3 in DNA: TGTGCCAGCAGACCCGGGGTGCAAACAGATACGCAGTATTTT.